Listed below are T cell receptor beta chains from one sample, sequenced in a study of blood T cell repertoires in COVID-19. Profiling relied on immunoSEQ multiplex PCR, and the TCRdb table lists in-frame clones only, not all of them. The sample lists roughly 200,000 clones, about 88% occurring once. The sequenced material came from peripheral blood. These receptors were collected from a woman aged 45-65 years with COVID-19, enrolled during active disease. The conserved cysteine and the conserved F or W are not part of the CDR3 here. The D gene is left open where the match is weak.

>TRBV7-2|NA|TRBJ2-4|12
ASSLGGSKNIQY
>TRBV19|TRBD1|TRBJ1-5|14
ASRPRQGVSNQPQH
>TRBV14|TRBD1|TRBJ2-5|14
ASSRRTGGPQETQY
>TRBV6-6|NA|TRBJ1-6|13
ASRSQEAYNSPLH
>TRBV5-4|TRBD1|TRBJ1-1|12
ASSKGQGNTEAF
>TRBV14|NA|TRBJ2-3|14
ASSQETAVRTDTQY
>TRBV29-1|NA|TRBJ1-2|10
SVLGQGYGYT
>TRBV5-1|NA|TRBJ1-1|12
ATLSGIGNTEAF
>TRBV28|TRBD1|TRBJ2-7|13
ASSLSQGAAYEQY
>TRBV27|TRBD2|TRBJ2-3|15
ASSLRGFGGSTDTQY
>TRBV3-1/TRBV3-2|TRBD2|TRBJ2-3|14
ASSRLAGGRTDTQY
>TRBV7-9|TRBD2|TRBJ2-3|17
ASSLAIAASGGASDTQY
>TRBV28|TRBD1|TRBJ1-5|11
ATLRDRDQPQH
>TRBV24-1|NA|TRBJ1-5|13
ATSDPTRENQPQH
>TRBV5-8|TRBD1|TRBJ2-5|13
ASSRRTGGVETQY
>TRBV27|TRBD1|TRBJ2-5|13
ASSLTGAGQETQY
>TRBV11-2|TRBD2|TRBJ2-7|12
ASSLVGGEYEQY
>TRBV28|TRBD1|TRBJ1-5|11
ASFGTGSQPQH
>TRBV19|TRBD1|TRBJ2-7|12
ATQPTGGIYEQY
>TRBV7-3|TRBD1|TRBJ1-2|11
ASSSTGVYGYT
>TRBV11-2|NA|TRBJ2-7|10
ASSLWTDEQY
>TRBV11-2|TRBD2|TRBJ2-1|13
ASSSPGLGLNEQF
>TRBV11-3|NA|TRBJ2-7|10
ASTHGSYEQY
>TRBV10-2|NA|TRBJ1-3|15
ASSEAGLTSSGNTIY
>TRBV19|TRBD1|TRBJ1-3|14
ASSPDRDNSGNTIY
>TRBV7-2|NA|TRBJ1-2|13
ASSLGQGIYYGYT